This T cell receptor beta chain was identified during a study of cytomegalovirus exposure and HLA in healthy donors. The data were produced by immunoSEQ multiplex PCR, yet TCRdb's version contains in-frame clones alone and is incomplete. The table includes about 68,000 clones, around 90% detected once. Germline V lookup: CDR1 MDHEN, CDR2 SYDVKM. The CDR3 extends over 16 amino acids. Trimming left V 4 bases short and J 1 base short, with 16 bases between. The study's findings and limits: In vitro confirmation showed a few CMV-associated chains to be CMV antigen specific.

Concerning this clone: Its antigen is unidentified.

Input material: PBMCs. The TCR comes from a man between 18 and 35 years old in good health and CMV-seronegative. V and J are TRBV28 and TRBJ1-2; D is ambiguous. The chain's CDR3 is CASSSPREGGNYGYTF. CDR3 DNA: TGTGCCAGCAGTTCGCCGAGGGAGGGCGGTAACTATGGCTACACCTTC.